The rows below give T cell receptor beta chains drawn from one sample of a study of OX40 agonist ivuxolimab in advanced cancers. Some clones are missing from TCRdb's copy, which holds only in-frame ones; the method was immunoSEQ multiplex PCR. The sample lists roughly 70,000 clones; roughly 86% were seen once. The material sequenced was CD4+ or CD8+ T cells sorted from blood, taken in a trial of the OX40 agonist ivuxolimab. The receptors were gathered from an adult with an advanced solid tumor such as melanoma, head and neck, liver or kidney cancer. Each CDR3 is given with its conserved first and last residue. D genes are given only for firm matches.

v_call d_call cdr3_length cdr3_aa
TRBV29-1 TRBD1 16 CSVGKGGTGINYEQYF
TRBV5-4 . 15 CASSLEGVGKTEAFF
TRBV30 . 14 CAWSAGGIWTEAFF
TRBV27 TRBD1 19 CASSFLPAGGSPGANVLTF
TRBV2 TRBD1 15 CASRFDRVFNEKLFF
TRBV6-1 . 15 CASSEHGVTNYGYTF
TRBV6-6 TRBD1 14 CASRRQGDSYEQYF
TRBV7-7 . 15 CASSLARTDYNEQFF
TRBV7-2 . 13 CASSQQVNQPQHF
TRBV11-1 TRBD1 16 CASSLGPAGGLETQYF
TRBV6-5 . 12 CASSPGQNTQYF
TRBV25-1 . 14 CASSERLQGETQYF
TRBV5-1 . 15 CASSLEGTEYQPQHF
TRBV11-1 . 14 CASSLVNSPETQYF
TRBV5-1 . 13 CASSSPGHPEQYF
TRBV29-1 . 13 CSVTWGSLYEQYF
TRBV7-2 . 14 CASSAQSGNYGYTF
TRBV7-9 TRBD2 14 CASTIAGAPDTQYF
TRBV2 . 14 CASSDTVTAYEQYF
TRBV11-2 TRBD1 14 CASRPTTGVYGYTF
TRBV18 TRBD1 14 CASSPGQYVNEQFF
TRBV30 . 12 CAWSPDIYEQYF
TRBV28 TRBD1 16 CASSSPGQGSGNTIYF
TRBV2 . 13 CASRDGFNEKLFF
TRBV28 . 13 CASRESGANVLTF
TRBV9 . 16 CASSVEAGVGTDTQYF
TRBV11-2 . 13 CASSLTGDQPQHF
TRBV10-2 . 15 CASRQLPGPQETQYF
TRBV29-1 TRBD2 15 CSVGTGTSGYNEQFF
TRBV2 . 14 CASRQDNYQETQYF
TRBV11-2 TRBD2 15 CASSIREDHSYEQYF
TRBV6-1 . 15 CASSTRNSGANVLTF
TRBV7-2 . 13 CASSFDAADTQYF
TRBV6-5 TRBD1 11 CASSTGQGAFF
TRBV27 TRBD1 17 CASSPETGLDRPYGYTF
TRBV4-2 . 14 CASSLSEWGNEQFF
TRBV5-4 TRBD1 16 CASSPAGGQFQETQYF
TRBV9 TRBD2 16 CASSVGGGDYIYEQYF